Listed below are T cell receptor beta chains from one sample, sequenced in a study of blood T cell repertoires in COVID-19. Profiled with immunoSEQ multiplex PCR; TCRdb holds only in-frame clones, not every one. Of approximately 150,000 clones listed, more than 75% were seen once; the top ten hold roughly 37%. Sequencing was done on a sample of peripheral blood. These receptors were collected from a man aged 50 to 59 who had recovered from COVID-19. Each CDR3 is given with its conserved first and last residue. The order of the fields is CDR3 protein, CDR3 DNA, J gene, V gene, clone size, D gene. The D gene is left open where the match is weak. Size is stated for part of the rows, as once, few or many counts, or as a class when the clone is expanded.

CASSQDPLAGISYEQYF TGTGCCAGCAGCCAAGATCCACTAGCGGGGATCTCCTACGAGCAGTACTTC TRBJ2-7 TRBV3-1/TRBV3-2 NA TRBD2
CASSPRTDINQPQHF TGTGCCAGCTCACCTCGGACAGACATTAATCAGCCCCAGCATTTT TRBJ1-5 TRBV18 NA NA
CASSQAGNRNTIYF TGCGCCAGCAGCCAGGCGGGAAACAGAAACACCATATATTTT TRBJ1-3 TRBV4-1 NA NA
CASSRSSGGTGELFF TGTGCCAGCAGTCGGAGCTCCGGTGGAACCGGGGAGCTGTTTTTT TRBJ2-2 TRBV2 NA NA
CASSEAPQEDGYTF TGTGCCAGCAGTGAAGCGCCGCAGGAGGATGGCTACACCTTC TRBJ1-2 TRBV6-1 NA NA
CASGDSRRSSYEQYF TGTGCCAGCGGGGACTCCCGGCGCAGCTCCTACGAGCAGTACTTC TRBJ2-7 TRBV6-5 NA NA
CASSPRYNEQFF TGTGCCAGCAGCCCACGGTACAATGAGCAGTTCTTC TRBJ2-1 TRBV13 NA NA
CASSEASGGQETQYF TGTGCCAGCAGTGAGGCTAGCGGGGGCCAAGAGACCCAGTACTTC TRBJ2-5 TRBV25-1 NA TRBD2
CATSSLGGQGETQYF TGTGCCACCAGCAGTCTGGGTGGACAGGGGGAGACCCAGTACTTC TRBJ2-5 TRBV15 NA TRBD1
CASSPPGQGFEQFF TGTGCCAGCTCACCACCGGGACAGGGATTCGAGCAGTTCTTC TRBJ2-1 TRBV18 NA TRBD1
CASSDPGLNTEAFF TGTGCCAGCAGTGACCCAGGGCTGAACACTGAAGCTTTCTTT TRBJ1-1 TRBV2 NA NA
CASSLTGTANTEAFF TGCGCCAGCAGCTTGACCGGGACAGCTAACACTGAAGCTTTCTTT TRBJ1-1 TRBV5-1 few TRBD1
CASSVEASGGENTQYF TGTGCCAGCAGCGTAGAGGCTAGCGGGGGGGAAAATACGCAGTATTTT TRBJ2-3 TRBV9 NA TRBD2
CASSRGLAGEETQYF TGTGCCAGCAGCCGCGGACTAGCGGGGGAAGAGACCCAGTACTTC TRBJ2-5 TRBV11-3 NA TRBD2
CASSPRTGGLYEQYF TGCGCCAGCAGCCCGAGGACAGGGGGACTCTACGAGCAGTACTTC TRBJ2-7 TRBV5-1 NA TRBD1